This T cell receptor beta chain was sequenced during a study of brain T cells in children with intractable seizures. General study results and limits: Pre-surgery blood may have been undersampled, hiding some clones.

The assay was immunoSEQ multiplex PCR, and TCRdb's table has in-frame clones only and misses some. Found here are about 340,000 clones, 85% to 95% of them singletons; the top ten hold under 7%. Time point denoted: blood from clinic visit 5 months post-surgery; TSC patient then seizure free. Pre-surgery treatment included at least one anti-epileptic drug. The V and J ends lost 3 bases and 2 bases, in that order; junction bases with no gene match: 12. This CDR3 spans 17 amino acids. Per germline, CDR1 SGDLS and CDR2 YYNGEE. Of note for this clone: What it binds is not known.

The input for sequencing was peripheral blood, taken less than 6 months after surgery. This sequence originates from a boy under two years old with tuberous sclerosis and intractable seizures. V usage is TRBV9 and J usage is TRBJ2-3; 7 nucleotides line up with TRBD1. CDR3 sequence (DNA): TGTGCCAGCAGCGCTGGTTCCGGGACAGCCTACACAGATACGCAGTATTTT. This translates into CASSAGSGTAYTDTQYF.